This T cell receptor (beta chain) was retrieved from a study of shared clonotypes between healthy human individuals. V lost 6 bases and J 2 bases, leaving 14 bases between the germline ends. The CDR3 is 14 residues long. Germline V gene data show CDR1 as KGHSH and CDR2 as LQKENI. Whole-study findings and limits: About 5% of naive CD4 clonotypes were shared across four donors. Despite large depth, rarefaction showed incomplete sorted-subset sequencing. Memory subsets had estimated richness that was generally smaller than that of naive subsets.

Sequencing was performed with immunoSEQ multiplex PCR; in TCRdb, only in-frame clones are kept and a portion is missing. The table lists approximately 530,000 clones, 96% of them singletons. Points on this clone: Its antigen is still unknown.

The sequence was collected from a woman aged 25 to 39 in good health. Sequenced sample: naive CD4+ T cells sorted from blood. Described subset: CD45RA+ positively selected. The V and J genes are TRBV18 and TRBJ2-7; D possibly corresponds to TRBD1 (6 bases). CDR3 sequence (DNA): TGTGCCAGCTCGTACAGGGACACGACCTACGAGCAGTACTTC. This sequence encodes CASSYRDTTYEQYF.